The rows below give T cell receptor beta chains drawn from one sample of a study of regulatory T cells in long-lasting Graves disease. TCRdb used MiXCR to reprocess the multiplex PCR reads, holding one entry per CDR3 protein. The table shows hundreds of thousands of distinct CDR3 sequences, with about 15% occurring only once. The sample was also linked to a second study, of T cells in Graves' hyperthyroidism and ophthalmopathy.

This specimen consisted of peripheral blood mononuclear cells (PBMCs), obtained at new diagnosis, from a patient treated with antithyroid drugs. The source of these receptors is a woman between 35 and 50 years old with Graves disease. Each CDR3 is given with its conserved first and last residue. Each record gives: V gene, clone size, D gene, J gene, CDR3 protein, CDR3 DNA. The D gene is left open where the match is weak. Clone size appears in some rows only: once, few, many, or a class for an expanded clone.

V gene: TRBV12-3/TRBV12-4; clone size: many; D gene: NA; J gene: TRBJ2-1; CDR3 protein: CASSSPPGDLYDEQFF; CDR3 DNA: TGTGCCAGCAGTAGCCCCCCGGGGGACCTTTACGATGAGCAGTTCTTC
V gene: TRBV11-3; clone size: many; D gene: NA; J gene: TRBJ1-1; CDR3 protein: CASSPSDSTEAFF; CDR3 DNA: TGTGCCAGCAGCCCCTCGGACAGCACTGAAGCTTTCTTT
V gene: TRBV6-1; clone size: many; D gene: NA; J gene: TRBJ2-2; CDR3 protein: CASRQRRGRTGELFF; CDR3 DNA: TGTGCCAGCAGGCAACGGAGGGGTCGCACCGGGGAGCTGTTTTTT
V gene: TRBV3-1; clone size: few; D gene: NA; J gene: TRBJ1-3; CDR3 protein: CASLPSVTGNTIYF; CDR3 DNA: TGTGCCAGCTTGCCTAGTGTAACTGGAAACACCATATATTTT
V gene: TRBV4-1; clone size: NA; D gene: NA; J gene: TRBJ2-2; CDR3 protein: CASSRLTGTARTGELFF; CDR3 DNA: TGCGCCAGCAGTCGCCTAACCGGGACGGCGAGAACCGGGGAGCTGTTTTTT
V gene: TRBV29-1; clone size: NA; D gene: TRBD1; J gene: TRBJ2-1; CDR3 protein: CSARRQGLANEQFF; CDR3 DNA: TGCAGCGCCCGCCGACAGGGTCTGGCCAATGAGCAGTTCTTC
V gene: TRBV5-5; clone size: NA; D gene: TRBD1; J gene: TRBJ1-1; CDR3 protein: CASSLTGQGRAFF; CDR3 DNA: TGTGCCAGCAGCCTGACCGGACAGGGGCGAGCTTTCTTT
V gene: TRBV28; clone size: many; D gene: NA; J gene: TRBJ2-5; CDR3 protein: CASSQTGYQETQYF; CDR3 DNA: TGTGCCAGCAGTCAAACAGGGTACCAAGAGACCCAGTACTTC
V gene: TRBV28; clone size: NA; D gene: TRBD2; J gene: TRBJ2-5; CDR3 protein: CASSGTSGYRETQYF; CDR3 DNA: TGTGCCAGCAGTGGCACTAGCGGGTATAGAGAGACCCAGTACTTC
V gene: TRBV3-1; clone size: NA; D gene: TRBD1; J gene: TRBJ1-5; CDR3 protein: CASSQGQMGNQPQHF; CDR3 DNA: TGTGCCAGCAGCCAGGGACAGATGGGCAATCAGCCCCAGCATTTT
V gene: TRBV4-1; clone size: once; D gene: TRBD2; J gene: TRBJ2-2; CDR3 protein: CEAWLAGVAGTGELFF; CDR3 DNA: TGCGAGGCCTGGCTAGCGGGAGTTGCTGGCACCGGGGAGCTGTTTTTT
V gene: TRBV11-2; clone size: many; D gene: NA; J gene: TRBJ2-3; CDR3 protein: CASSPPGLSSTDTQYF; CDR3 DNA: TGTGCCAGCAGCCCGCCGGGATTGTCTAGCACAGATACGCAGTATTTT
V gene: TRBV27; clone size: many; D gene: TRBD2; J gene: TRBJ2-7; CDR3 protein: CATRTPLGTKSSYEQYF; CDR3 DNA: TGTGCCACCAGAACACCTCTTGGGACTAAAAGCTCCTACGAGCAGTACTTC
V gene: TRBV18; clone size: NA; D gene: TRBD1; J gene: TRBJ2-5; CDR3 protein: CASSPPGQGRETQYF; CDR3 DNA: TGTGCCAGCTCACCTCCGGGACAGGGGAGAGAGACCCAGTACTTC
V gene: TRBV29-1; clone size: many; D gene: TRBD1; J gene: TRBJ1-2; CDR3 protein: CSVEEPGQLYGYTF; CDR3 DNA: TGCAGCGTTGAAGAACCGGGACAGCTATATGGCTACACCTTC
V gene: TRBV24-1; clone size: NA; D gene: NA; J gene: TRBJ2-7; CDR3 protein: CATSPRGGEQYF; CDR3 DNA: TGTGCCACCAGCCCCAGGGGTGGCGAGCAGTACTTC
V gene: TRBV3-1; clone size: NA; D gene: TRBD2; J gene: TRBJ2-7; CDR3 protein: CASSQVYGTSLAYEQYF; CDR3 DNA: TGTGCCAGCAGCCAAGTCTACGGGACTAGCTTAGCCTACGAGCAGTACTTC
V gene: TRBV29-1; clone size: many; D gene: TRBD2; J gene: TRBJ2-1; CDR3 protein: CSGWGTSGFSYNEQFF; CDR3 DNA: TGCAGCGGGTGGGGGACTAGCGGATTTTCCTACAATGAGCAGTTCTTC
V gene: TRBV18; clone size: NA; D gene: NA; J gene: TRBJ2-7; CDR3 protein: CASSPPSPYEQYF; CDR3 DNA: TGTGCCAGCTCACCCCCATCGCCCTACGAGCAGTACTTC
V gene: TRBV9; clone size: many; D gene: TRBD2; J gene: TRBJ2-5; CDR3 protein: CASSVNSLAGVQETQYF; CDR3 DNA: TGTGCCAGCAGCGTCAATTCACTAGCGGGGGTCCAAGAGACCCAGTACTTC
V gene: TRBV18; clone size: many; D gene: NA; J gene: TRBJ2-5; CDR3 protein: CASSPPWEHQETQYF; CDR3 DNA: TGTGCCAGCTCACCACCGTGGGAGCATCAAGAGACCCAGTACTTC
V gene: TRBV3-1; clone size: few; D gene: NA; J gene: TRBJ2-7; CDR3 protein: CASSPTRTYEQYF; CDR3 DNA: TGTGCCAGCAGCCCTACTAGAACCTACGAGCAGTACTTC
V gene: TRBV11-3; clone size: many; D gene: TRBD2; J gene: TRBJ2-1; CDR3 protein: CASSLTSGSNEQFF; CDR3 DNA: TGTGCCAGCTCACTGACTAGCGGGAGCAATGAGCAGTTCTTC
V gene: TRBV20-1; clone size: NA; D gene: NA; J gene: TRBJ2-7; CDR3 protein: CSARDFGYEQYF; CDR3 DNA: TGCAGTGCTAGAGATTTTGGCTACGAGCAGTACTTC
V gene: TRBV2; clone size: many; D gene: TRBD1; J gene: TRBJ2-7; CDR3 protein: CASTEGTGFKRNPYEQYF; CDR3 DNA: TGTGCCAGCACCGAAGGGACAGGGTTCAAGCGGAACCCCTACGAGCAGTACTTC
V gene: TRBV9; clone size: few; D gene: NA; J gene: TRBJ2-3; CDR3 protein: CASSTTDGTGITDTQYF; CDR3 DNA: TGTGCCAGCAGCACTACCGATGGCACTGGGATCACAGATACGCAGTATTTT
V gene: TRBV15; clone size: few; D gene: NA; J gene: TRBJ2-5; CDR3 protein: CATSRAGGGETQYF; CDR3 DNA: TGTGCCACCAGCAGAGCAGGGGGAGGGGAGACCCAGTACTTC
V gene: TRBV11-2; clone size: many; D gene: NA; J gene: TRBJ2-3; CDR3 protein: CASSPVLSTDTQYF; CDR3 DNA: TGTGCCAGCAGCCCAGTGCTAAGCACAGATACGCAGTATTTT
V gene: TRBV10-2; clone size: many; D gene: NA; J gene: TRBJ2-7; CDR3 protein: CASSDGGPYEQYF; CDR3 DNA: TGTGCCAGCAGTGATGGGGGACCGTACGAGCAGTACTTC
V gene: TRBV30; clone size: NA; D gene: NA; J gene: TRBJ2-2; CDR3 protein: CAWDGTRGTGELFF; CDR3 DNA: TGTGCCTGGGACGGGACCCGGGGCACCGGGGAGCTGTTTTTT
V gene: TRBV29-1; clone size: once; D gene: NA; J gene: TRBJ2-5; CDR3 protein: CSAGKEETQYF; CDR3 DNA: TGCAGCGCCGGGAAGGAAGAGACCCAGTACTTC
V gene: TRBV2; clone size: few; D gene: NA; J gene: TRBJ2-7; CDR3 protein: CAGSVGSYEQYF; CDR3 DNA: TGTGCCGGCAGTGTCGGTAGCTACGAGCAGTACTTC
V gene: TRBV20-1; clone size: few; D gene: NA; J gene: TRBJ2-7; CDR3 protein: CSALLVDEQYF; CDR3 DNA: TGCAGTGCTTTACTAGTTGACGAGCAGTACTTC
V gene: TRBV3-1; clone size: many; D gene: NA; J gene: TRBJ2-3; CDR3 protein: CASSRDRRTDTQYF; CDR3 DNA: TGTGCCAGCAGCCGAGACAGGCGCACAGATACGCAGTATTTT
V gene: TRBV24-1; clone size: many; D gene: NA; J gene: TRBJ2-3; CDR3 protein: CATSDTRSTDTQYF; CDR3 DNA: TGTGCCACCAGTGACACCCGAAGCACAGATACGCAGTATTTT
V gene: TRBV3-1; clone size: NA; D gene: NA; J gene: TRBJ2-2; CDR3 protein: CASSRSPLRGELFF; CDR3 DNA: TGTGCCAGCAGCCGGTCTCCCCTCAGGGGGGAGCTGTTTTTT
V gene: TRBV7-8; clone size: many; D gene: TRBD1; J gene: TRBJ2-7; CDR3 protein: CASSPTTGGSYEQYF; CDR3 DNA: TGTGCCAGCAGCCCCACGACAGGGGGCTCGTACGAGCAGTACTTC
V gene: TRBV6-2/TRBV6-3; clone size: few; D gene: NA; J gene: TRBJ2-1; CDR3 protein: CASSYLLEGSGKSSYNEQFF; CDR3 DNA: TGTGCCAGCAGTTACCTCCTAGAGGGTAGCGGTAAAAGCTCCTACAATGAGCAGTTCTTC
V gene: TRBV25-1; clone size: NA; D gene: NA; J gene: TRBJ2-1; CDR3 protein: CASSEGRGGIGDEQFF; CDR3 DNA: TGTGCCAGCAGTGAAGGACGTGGCGGGATTGGGGATGAGCAGTTCTTC
V gene: TRBV12-3/TRBV12-4; clone size: many; D gene: TRBD1; J gene: TRBJ1-1; CDR3 protein: CASRAATGGTEAFF; CDR3 DNA: TGTGCCAGCAGGGCAGCCACAGGGGGCACTGAAGCTTTCTTT
V gene: TRBV19; clone size: many; D gene: NA; J gene: TRBJ1-1; CDR3 protein: CASSIGPNTEAFF; CDR3 DNA: TGTGCCAGTAGTATAGGACCGAACACTGAAGCTTTCTTT
V gene: TRBV20-1; clone size: few; D gene: NA; J gene: TRBJ1-3; CDR3 protein: CSARGDGLVVSGNTIYF; CDR3 DNA: TGCAGTGCTAGGGGGGATGGGTTGGTAGTCTCTGGAAACACCATATATTTT
V gene: TRBV4-1; clone size: NA; D gene: NA; J gene: TRBJ2-2; CDR3 protein: CASAPQHTGELFF; CDR3 DNA: TGCGCCAGCGCTCCCCAGCACACCGGGGAGCTGTTTTTT
V gene: TRBV19; clone size: NA; D gene: TRBD2; J gene: TRBJ2-7; CDR3 protein: CASSTGLGPSYEQYF; CDR3 DNA: TGTGCCAGTAGTACGGGACTAGGGCCCTCCTACGAGCAGTACTTC